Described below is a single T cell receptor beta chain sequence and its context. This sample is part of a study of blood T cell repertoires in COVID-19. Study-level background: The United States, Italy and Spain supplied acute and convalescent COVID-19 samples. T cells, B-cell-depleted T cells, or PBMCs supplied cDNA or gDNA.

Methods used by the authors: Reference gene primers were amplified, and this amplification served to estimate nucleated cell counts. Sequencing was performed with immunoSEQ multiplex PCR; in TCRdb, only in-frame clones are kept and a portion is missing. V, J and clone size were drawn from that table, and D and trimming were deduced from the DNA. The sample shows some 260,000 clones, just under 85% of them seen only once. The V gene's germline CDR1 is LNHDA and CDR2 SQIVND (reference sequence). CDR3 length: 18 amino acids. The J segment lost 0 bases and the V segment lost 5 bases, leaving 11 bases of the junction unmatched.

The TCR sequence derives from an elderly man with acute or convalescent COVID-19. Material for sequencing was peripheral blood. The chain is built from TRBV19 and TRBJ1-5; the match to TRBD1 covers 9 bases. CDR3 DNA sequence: TGTGCCAGTAGTCCCCATCGGGACAGGGTCTATAGCAATCAGCCCCAGCATTTT. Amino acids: CASSPHRDRVYSNQPQHF.